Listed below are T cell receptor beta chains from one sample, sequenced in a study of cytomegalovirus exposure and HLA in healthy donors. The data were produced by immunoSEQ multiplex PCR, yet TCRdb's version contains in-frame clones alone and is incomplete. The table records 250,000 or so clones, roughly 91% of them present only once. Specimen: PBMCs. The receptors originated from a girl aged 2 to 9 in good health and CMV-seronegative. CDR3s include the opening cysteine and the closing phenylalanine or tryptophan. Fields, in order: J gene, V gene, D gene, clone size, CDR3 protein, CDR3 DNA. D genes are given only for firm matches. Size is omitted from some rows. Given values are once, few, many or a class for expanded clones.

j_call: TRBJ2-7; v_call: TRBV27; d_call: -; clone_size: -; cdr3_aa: CASSLSVQGYEQYF; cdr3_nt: TGTGCCAGCAGTTTATCGGTCCAGGGCTACGAGCAGTACTTC
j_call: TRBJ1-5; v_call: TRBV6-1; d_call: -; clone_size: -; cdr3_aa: CASGWQSDGAQHF; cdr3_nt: TGTGCCAGTGGGTGGCAGTCGGATGGAGCCCAGCATTTT
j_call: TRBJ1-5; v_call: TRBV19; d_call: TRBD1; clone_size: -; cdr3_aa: CASDRGSNQPQHF; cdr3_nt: TGTGCCAGCGACAGGGGTAGCAATCAGCCCCAGCATTTT
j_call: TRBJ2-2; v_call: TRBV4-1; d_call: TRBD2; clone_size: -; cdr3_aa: CASSQDKGLAGNTGELFF; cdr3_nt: TGCGCCAGCAGCCAGGATAAGGGACTAGCGGGGAACACCGGGGAGCTGTTTTTT
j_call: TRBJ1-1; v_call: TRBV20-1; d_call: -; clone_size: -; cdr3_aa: CSARGESEAFF; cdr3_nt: TGCAGTGCTAGAGGAGAGTCTGAAGCTTTCTTT
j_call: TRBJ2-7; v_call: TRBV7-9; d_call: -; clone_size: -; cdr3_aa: CASSLASSRNEQYF; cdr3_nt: TGTGCCAGCAGCTTAGCGTCTAGTCGGAACGAGCAGTACTTC
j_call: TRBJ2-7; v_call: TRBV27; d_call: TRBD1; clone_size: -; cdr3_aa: CASTSRDRYYEQYF; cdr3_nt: TGTGCCAGCACCTCACGGGACAGGTACTACGAGCAGTACTTC
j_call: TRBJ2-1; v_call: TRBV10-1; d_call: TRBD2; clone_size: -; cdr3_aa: CASSAGASGIYNEQFF; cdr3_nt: TGCGCCAGCAGTGCGGGCGCTAGCGGGATTTACAATGAGCAGTTCTTC
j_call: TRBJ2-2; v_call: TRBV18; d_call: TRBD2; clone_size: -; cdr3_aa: CASSPARGGRNTGELFF; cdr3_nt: TGTGCCAGCTCACCTGCTAGGGGAGGGCGGAACACCGGGGAGCTGTTTTTT
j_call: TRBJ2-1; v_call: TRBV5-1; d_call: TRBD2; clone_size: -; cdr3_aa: CASSLFPGLAGDPRNEQFF; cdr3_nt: TGCGCCAGCAGCTTGTTCCCGGGACTAGCGGGGGACCCCCGGAATGAGCAGTTCTTC
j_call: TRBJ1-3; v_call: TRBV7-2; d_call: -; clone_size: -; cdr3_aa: CASSLGQGGGNTIYF; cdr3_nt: TGTGCCAGCAGCTTAGGCCAGGGTGGTGGAAACACCATATATTTT
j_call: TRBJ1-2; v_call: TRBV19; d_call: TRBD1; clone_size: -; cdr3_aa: CASNTDRTYGYTF; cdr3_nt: TGTGCCAGTAACACGGACAGGACCTATGGCTACACCTTC
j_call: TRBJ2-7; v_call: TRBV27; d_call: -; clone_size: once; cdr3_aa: CASSLYQGKEQYF; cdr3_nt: TGTGCCAGCAGTTTATACCAGGGAAAAGAGCAGTACTTC
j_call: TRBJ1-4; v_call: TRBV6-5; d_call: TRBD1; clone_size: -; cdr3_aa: CASSYSTGGTNEKLFF; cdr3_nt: TGTGCCAGCAGTTACTCTACAGGGGGGACTAATGAAAAACTGTTTTTT
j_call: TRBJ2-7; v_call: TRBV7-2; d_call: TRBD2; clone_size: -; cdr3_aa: CASRLGLADSYEQYF; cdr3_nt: TGTGCCAGCAGACTGGGACTAGCAGACTCCTACGAGCAGTACTTC
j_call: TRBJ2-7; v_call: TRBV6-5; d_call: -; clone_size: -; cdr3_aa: CASSPGGLEQYF; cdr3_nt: TGTGCCAGCAGTCCCGGGGGGCTCGAGCAGTACTTC
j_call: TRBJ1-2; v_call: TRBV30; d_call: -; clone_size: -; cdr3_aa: CAWSNRWDTSNYGYTF; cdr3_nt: TGTGCCTGGAGTAATAGGTGGGACACTTCTAACTATGGCTACACCTTC
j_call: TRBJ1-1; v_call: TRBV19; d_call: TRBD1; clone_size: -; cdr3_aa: CASSQRQGNTEAFF; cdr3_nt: TGTGCCAGTAGTCAAAGACAGGGGAACACTGAAGCTTTCTTT
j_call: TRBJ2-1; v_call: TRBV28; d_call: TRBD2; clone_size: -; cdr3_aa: CASSLGLGFRNEQFF; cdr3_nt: TGTGCCAGCAGTTTGGGACTAGGTTTTCGCAATGAGCAGTTCTTC
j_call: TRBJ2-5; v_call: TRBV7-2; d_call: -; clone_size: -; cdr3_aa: CASSPYELAGETQYF; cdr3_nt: TGTGCCAGCAGCCCTTACGAACTGGCGGGCGAGACCCAGTACTTC
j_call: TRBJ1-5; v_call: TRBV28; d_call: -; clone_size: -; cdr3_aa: CASSSGVNQPQHF; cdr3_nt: TGTGCCAGCAGTTCTGGAGTCAATCAGCCCCAGCATTTT
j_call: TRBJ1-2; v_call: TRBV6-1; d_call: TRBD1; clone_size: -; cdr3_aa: CASSQGRQGAGGYTF; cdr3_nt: TGTGCCAGCAGTCAAGGGAGACAGGGGGCAGGGGGCTACACCTTC
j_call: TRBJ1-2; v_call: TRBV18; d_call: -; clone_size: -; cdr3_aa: CASSLRTALNYGYTF; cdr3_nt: TGTGCCAGCTCACTACGGACAGCCCTCAACTATGGCTACACCTTC
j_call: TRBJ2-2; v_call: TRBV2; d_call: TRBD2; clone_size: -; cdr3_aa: CASRALAGANTGELFF; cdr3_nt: TGTGCCAGCAGGGCACTAGCGGGGGCCAACACCGGGGAGCTGTTTTTT
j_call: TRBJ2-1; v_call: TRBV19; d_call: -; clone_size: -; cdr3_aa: CASSIPSSYNEQFF; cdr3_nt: TGTGCCAGTAGTATCCCTAGCTCCTACAATGAGCAGTTCTTC
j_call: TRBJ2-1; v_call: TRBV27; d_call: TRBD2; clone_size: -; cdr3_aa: CASSLVGGGPYNEQFF; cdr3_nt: TGTGCCAGCAGTTTGGTCGGGGGGGGACCCTACAATGAGCAGTTCTTC
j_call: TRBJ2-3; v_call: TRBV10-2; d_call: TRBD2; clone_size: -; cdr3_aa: CASRGLGGTDTQYF; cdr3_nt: TGCGCCAGCAGGGGACTAGGCGGCACAGATACGCAGTATTTT
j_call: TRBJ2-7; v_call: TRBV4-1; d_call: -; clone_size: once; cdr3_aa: CASSQEVTPSSYEQYF; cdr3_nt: TGCGCCAGCAGCCAAGAGGTAACTCCGAGCTCCTACGAGCAGTACTTC
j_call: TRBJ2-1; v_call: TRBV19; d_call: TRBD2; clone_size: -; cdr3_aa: CASTSGSGRLGNEQFF; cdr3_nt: TGTGCCAGTACCTCCGGGAGCGGGAGGCTGGGGAATGAGCAGTTCTTC
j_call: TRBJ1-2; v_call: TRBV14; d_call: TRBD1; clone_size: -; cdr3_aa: CASSQDDRVGDYGYTF; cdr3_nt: TGTGCCAGCAGCCAGGACGACAGGGTCGGGGACTATGGCTACACCTTC
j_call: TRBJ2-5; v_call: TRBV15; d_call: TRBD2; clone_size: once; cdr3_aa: CATSVGTSGNQETQYF; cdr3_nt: TGTGCCACCAGCGTCGGGACTAGCGGGAACCAAGAGACCCAGTACTTC
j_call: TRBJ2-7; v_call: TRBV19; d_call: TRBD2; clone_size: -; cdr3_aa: CASVAGGGYEQYF; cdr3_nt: TGTGCCAGTGTGGCGGGAGGAGGTTACGAGCAGTACTTC
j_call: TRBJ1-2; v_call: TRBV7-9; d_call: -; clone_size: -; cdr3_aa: CASSLEQEGYGYTF; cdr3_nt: TGTGCCAGCAGCTTAGAGCAGGAGGGCTATGGCTACACCTTC
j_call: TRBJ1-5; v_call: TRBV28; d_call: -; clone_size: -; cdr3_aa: CASSPRVSNQPQHF; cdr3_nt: TGTGCCAGCAGTCCCAGGGTTAGCAATCAGCCCCAGCATTTT
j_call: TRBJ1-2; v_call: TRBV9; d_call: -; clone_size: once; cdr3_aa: CASSVGTVGAYGYTF; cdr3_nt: TGTGCCAGCAGCGTAGGGACAGTCGGGGCCTATGGCTACACCTTC
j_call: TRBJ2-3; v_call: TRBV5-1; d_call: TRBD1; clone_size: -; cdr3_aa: CASSLSQGTDTQYF; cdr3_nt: TGCGCCAGCAGCCTGTCACAGGGGACAGATACGCAGTATTTT